This passage covers 21 T cell receptor beta chains from one sample sequenced in a study of cytomegalovirus exposure and HLA in healthy donors. PCR amplification relied on 60 Vbeta primers (plus 13 Jbeta primers). This table comes from immunoSEQ multiplex PCR, and its TCRdb copy is limited to in-frame clones, with some not included. The table lists 100,000 to 150,000 clones, 70% to 85% of them singletons, with around 13% in the top ten. The specimen was PBMCs. The receptor source for this set is a woman aged 40 to 49 in good health and CMV-seropositive.

This clone was detected a few times. The CDR3 DNA sequence: TGTGCCAGCAGCTCCGGGACTCAGACCCAGTACTTC. It yields the protein CASSSGTQTQYF. The chain recombines TRBV5-4 with TRBJ2-5; D is perhaps TRBD2 (6 bases). V lost 3 bases, J lost 6 bases, and 9 bases lay in between. The CDR3 spans 12 residues. Germline V gene sequence: CDR1 SGHNT, CDR2 YYREEE (reference sequence).

This rearrangement joins TRBV28 to TRBJ2-3; TRBD2 matches 8 bases. The V gene end was trimmed by 8 bases and the J gene end by 5 bases; junction bases not matched to a gene: 12. The length of the CDR3 is 15 residues. Germline CDR1 is MDHEN and CDR2 is SYDVKM. This chain's CDR3 is CASSPGGGGRDTQYF. CDR3 nucleotide sequence: TGTGCCAGCTCCCCCGGGGGCGGGGGGAGAGATACGCAGTATTTT.

In regard to this clone: The identical CDR3 is also encoded by other nucleotide sequences in the sample. The chain couples TRBV15 to TRBJ2-6, with D perhaps TRBD1 (5 bases). This CDR3 region has 16 residues. CDR1 is LNHNV and CDR2 is YYDKDF in the germline V gene (reference sequence). V was pared by 0 bases and J by 1 base, with 7 bases between. Here the CDR3 reads CATSREAGSGANVLTF. The DNA for the CDR3 is TGTGCCACCAGCAGAGAGGCAGGGTCTGGGGCCAACGTCCTGACTTTC.

The chain uses TRBV10-3 and TRBJ2-7, with 8 bases matching TRBD2. V gave up 6 bases and J gave up 6 bases; unmatched junction bases: 13. CDR1 and CDR2 from the germline V gene are ENHRY and SYGVKD. This CDR3 has 15 residues. The CDR3, as DNA: TGTGCCATCAGCTCAGCGGGAGAAGGCTCTGGCGAGCAGTACTTC. Translation: CAISSAGEGSGEQYF.

The rearrangement joins TRBV9 to TRBJ1-4; possibly TRBD1 for D (5 bases). Germline CDR1 reads SGDLS; CDR2 reads YYNGEE. This CDR3 has 14 residues. V lost 3 bases and J lost 3, with 9 bases in between. This chain's CDR3 is CASSGGGANEKLFF. The DNA for the CDR3 is TGTGCCAGCAGCGGTGGAGGGGCTAATGAAAAACTGTTTTTT.

The chain combines TRBV28 with TRBJ1-4, with 8 bases aligning to TRBD1. Germline lookup yields CDR1 MDHEN and CDR2 SYDVKM. Trimming removed 3 bases from V and 8 bases from J; junction bases left unmatched: 8. The CDR3 is made up of 15 amino acids. DNA of the CDR3: TGTGCCAGCAGTTTCGGGACAGGTCTTCAAGAAAAACTGTTTTTT. Translated, it gives CASSFGTGLQEKLFF.

The chain is built from TRBV5-1 and TRBJ2-2, with TRBD2 matching over 7 bases. In germline, CDR1 is SGHRS, CDR2 YFSETQ. The CDR3 is 16 amino acids. V was clipped by 0 bases and J by 0 bases; unmatched bases: 2. The CDR3 DNA reads as TGCGCCAGCAGCTTGGGGCTAGCGGCGAACACCGGGGAGCTGTTTTTT. Encoded protein: CASSLGLAANTGELFF.

V and J are TRBV5-4 and TRBJ2-7, with 7 bases fitting TRBD2. Germline V CDR1 and CDR2: SGHNT, YYREEE (reference sequence). CDR3 length: 15 residues. Trimming cost V 0 bases and J 3 bases; bases outside gene matches: 6. As DNA, the CDR3 is TGTGCCAGCAGCTTGGGTAGCCGGGGGGACTACGAGCAGTACTTC. It specifies CASSLGSRGDYEQYF.

J is TRBJ2-7 and V is TRBV28; 11 positions agree with TRBD1. CDR1 is MDHEN and CDR2 is SYDVKM in the germline V gene. V lost 6 bases to trimming and J lost 2 bases; unmatched junction nucleotides: 6. The CDR3 loop spans 15 amino acids. This chain's CDR3 is CASRRDRGVTYEQYF. The CDR3, as DNA: TGTGCCAGCAGACGGGACAGGGGGGTAACCTACGAGCAGTACTTC.

The chain joins TRBV7-8 to TRBJ2-1; no firm D call. Germline CDR1 reads SGHVS; CDR2 reads FQNEAQ. V shed 1 base and J shed 8 bases, with 9 bases lying between them. CDR3 length: 13 residues. CDR3 DNA sequence: TGTGCCAGCAGCTTAGAATTACCGGATGAGCAGTTCTTC. Amino acids: CASSLELPDEQFF.

As to this clone: The same CDR3 arises from other DNA sequences in this sample as well. The genes are TRBV5-4 and TRBJ2-5; 9 nucleotides match TRBD1. Germline trimming cut 3 bases from V and 4 bases from J; bases unmatched to any gene: 1. Germline V gene data show CDR1 as SGHNT and CDR2 as YYREEE (reference sequence). The CDR3 runs to 13 residues. The CDR3, as DNA: TGTGCCAGCAGCTCGGACAGGGGAGAGACCCAGTACTTC. Residues: CASSSDRGETQYF.

In DNA form, the CDR3 reads TGTGCCACCAGCAGAGATCTCAGAACTCCCGGGACTAGCGGGACAGAGACCCAGTACTTC. It codes for CATSRDLRTPGTSGTETQYF. J is TRBJ2-5 and V is TRBV15, with 13 bases fitting TRBD2. The germline gives CDR1 LNHNV, CDR2 YYDKDF (reference sequence). V dropped 0 bases and J dropped 4; count of bases not matched to a gene: 14. The CDR3 extends over 20 amino acids.

This chain joins TRBV19 and TRBJ2-3; 14 bases line up with TRBD2. The germline CDR1 and CDR2 sequences are LNHDA and SQIVND (reference sequence). The CDR3 runs 15 residues. Trimming took 7 bases from V and 3 from J; bases not matched to a gene: 3. The DNA for the CDR3 is TGTGCCAGTACCCGGACTAGCGGGAGGACAGATACGCAGTATTTT. Translating gives CASTRTSGRTDTQYF. Using reference TRBV19 and TRBJ2-3 for the parts outside the CDR3, the full variable domain is DGGITQSPKYLFRKEGQNVTLSCEQNLNHDAMYWYRQDPGQGLRLIYYSQIVNDFQKGDIAEGYSVSREKKESFPLTVTSAQKNPTAFYLCASTRTSGRTDTQYFGPGTRLTVL.

The chain employs TRBV9 and TRBJ2-5; 8 bases agree with TRBD1. The germline CDR1 and CDR2 sequences are SGDLS and YYNGEE. V gave up 0 bases and J gave up 5 bases; unmatched junction bases: 12. The CDR3 is 17 residues long. In nucleotides, the CDR3 is TGTGCCAGCAGCGTAGACCCCCCAGGGGGCATTAGGGAGACCCAGTACTTC. Translated, it gives CASSVDPPGGIRETQYF.

The V gene is TRBV7-6, the J gene TRBJ1-5; possible D gene TRBD1, 6 bases. V was cut by 0 bases and J by 7 bases, with 13 bases left in between. Germline CDR1 reads SGHVS; CDR2 reads FNYEAQ. The CDR3 has 15 amino acids. The CDR3 DNA is TGTGCCAGCAGCTTAGCGAACAGGGTAGCGCAGCCCCAGCATTTT. This gives the protein CASSLANRVAQPQHF.

As for this clone: At one end the junction does not follow the germline gene, possibly because of a read error. The rearrangement uses TRBV10-3 and TRBJ2-1; 9 bases match TRBD2. Germline CDR1 is ENHRY and CDR2 is SYGVKD. This CDR3 is built from 15 residues. Here the CDR3 DNA reads TGTGCCGTCAGTGGGGCGGGAGGGCCTAACAATGAGCAGTTCTTC. Amino acid sequence: CAVSGAGGPNNEQFF.

This chain connects TRBV2 to TRBJ1-4; perhaps TRBD1 as D (6 bases). The germline CDR1 and CDR2 sequences are SNHLY and FYNNEI. V gave up 7 bases and J gave up 11 bases, with 20 bases separating them. This CDR3 has 14 residues. The CDR3 coding sequence is TGTGCCAGCAAGGGGGTCAACCGAGTAATGAAACTGTTTTTT. As protein: CASKGVNRVMKLFF.

This clone was seen a single time. The V call is TRBV7-2, the J call TRBJ1-5, with TRBD1 identical over 11 bases. Trimming cost V 3 bases and J 6 bases; bases outside gene matches: 7. CDR3 size: 16 residues. From germline, CDR1 is SGHTA and CDR2 FQGNSA. DNA of the CDR3: TGTGCCAGCAGCTTGTTTGGGACAGGGGGAGCTCAGCCCCAGCATTTT. This translates into CASSLFGTGGAQPQHF.

The chain uses TRBV7-9 and TRBJ2-1; TRBD1 is a possible D gene (6 bases). The V gene's germline CDR1 is SEHNR and CDR2 FQNEAQ (reference sequence). The V end lost 1 base, the J end lost 2 bases, and 12 bases lay between the germline ends. The CDR3 is made up of 16 amino acids. CDR3 sequence reads: CASSLDSGDPYNEQFF. DNA for the CDR3: TGTGCCAGCAGCTTAGATTCAGGGGATCCCTACAATGAGCAGTTCTTC.

This chain's CDR3 is CASRGLAGLETQYF. The CDR3 DNA reads as TGTGCCAGTAGAGGACTAGCGGGTTTAGAGACCCAGTACTTC. The chain links TRBV28 to TRBJ2-5; TRBD2 aligns across 11 bases. V shed 9 bases and J 4 bases; nucleotides not matched to a gene: 7. The germline CDR1 and CDR2 sequences are MDHEN and SYDVKM. This CDR3 is 14 amino acids long.

The rearrangement joins TRBV28 to TRBJ2-5; 9 bases match TRBD1. This CDR3 contains 14 residues. The V and J ends lost 5 bases and 5 bases, in that order; junction bases with no gene match: 6. Germline V gene lookup returns CDR1 MDHEN and CDR2 SYDVKM. The CDR3 reads CASSDRGMRETQYF. DNA for the CDR3: TGTGCCAGCAGTGACAGGGGGATGCGGGAGACCCAGTACTTC. The variable domain in full, completed from reference TRBV28 and TRBJ2-5, reads DVKVTQSSRYLVKRTGEKVFLECVQDMDHENMFWYRQDPGLGLRLIYFSYDVKMKEKGDIPEGYSVSREKKERFSLILESASTNQTSMYLCASSDRGMRETQYFGPGTRLLVL.